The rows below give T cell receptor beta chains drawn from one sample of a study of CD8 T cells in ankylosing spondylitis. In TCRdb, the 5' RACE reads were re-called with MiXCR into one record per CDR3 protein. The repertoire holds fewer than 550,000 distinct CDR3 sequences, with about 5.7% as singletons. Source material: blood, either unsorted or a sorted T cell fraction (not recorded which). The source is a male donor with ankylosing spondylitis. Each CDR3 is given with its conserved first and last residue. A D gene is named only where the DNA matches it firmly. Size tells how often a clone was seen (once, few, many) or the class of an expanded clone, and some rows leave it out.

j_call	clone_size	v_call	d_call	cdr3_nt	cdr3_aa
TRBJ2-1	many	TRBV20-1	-	TGCAGTGCTTCCTCGTCAAGGAACAATGAGCAGTTCTTC	CSASSSRNNEQFF
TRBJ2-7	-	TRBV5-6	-	TGTGCCAGCAGCTTGGAAGTCGGGCTTTTCCACGAGCAGTACTTC	CASSLEVGLFHEQYF
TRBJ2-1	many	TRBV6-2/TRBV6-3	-	TGTGCCAGCAGCACGAGGCGGTTAAGCTCCTACAATGAGCAGTTCTTC	CASSTRRLSSYNEQFF
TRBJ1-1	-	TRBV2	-	TGTGCCAGCAGTGATCTCGGGGGGAACACTGAAGCTTTCTTT	CASSDLGGNTEAFF
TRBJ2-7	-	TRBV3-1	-	TGTGCCAGCAGCCAAGCCGGTGTCGAGCAGTACTTC	CASSQAGVEQYF
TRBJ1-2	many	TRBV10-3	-	TGTGCCATCAGTGACCCCTCCAGGAACTATGGCTACACCTTC	CAISDPSRNYGYTF
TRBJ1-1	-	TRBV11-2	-	TGTGCCAGCGGATACATGAACACTGAAGCTTTCTTT	CASGYMNTEAFF
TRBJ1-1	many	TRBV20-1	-	TGCAGTGCTAGGAGGCTTTTAAACTCTCAGGAAGCTTTCTTT	CSARRLLNSQEAFF
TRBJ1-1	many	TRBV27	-	TGTGCCAGCAGTCTGATGGCCAGGGGGAACACTGAAGCTTTCTTT	CASSLMARGNTEAFF
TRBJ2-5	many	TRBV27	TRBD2	TGTGCCAGCAGTTTAGGTATTAGCGGGGAGACCCAGTACTTC	CASSLGISGETQYF
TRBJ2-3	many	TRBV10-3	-	TGTGCCATCAGTGAGTCGACCGCGGAGGATACGCAGTATTTT	CAISESTAEDTQYF
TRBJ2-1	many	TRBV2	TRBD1	TGTGCCAGCACTTGGGGGGGACAGGGGGCCTCTGAGCAGTTCTTC	CASTWGGQGASEQFF
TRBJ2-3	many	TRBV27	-	TGTGCCAGCAGTTTAGATAGCGGAGCGATGCCTAGCACAGATACGCAGTATTTT	CASSLDSGAMPSTDTQYF
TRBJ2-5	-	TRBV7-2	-	TGTGCCAGCAGCCAAATGCAGGGGTCTGGAGAGACCCAGTACTTC	CASSQMQGSGETQYF